The clone carrying this T cell receptor (beta chain) was seen only a few times. Its antigen is as yet unknown. TCR beta CDR3 regions were amplified from RNA. RT-PCR in the first round (using the HTBI primer set) targeted the TCR CDR3. TCRdb recomputed calls from the multiplex PCR reads with MiXCR, one row per CDR3 protein. Among approximately 600,000 distinct CDR3 sequences listed, 15% to 20% were seen once. With 4 bases clipped from V and 8 bases from J, the junction kept 21 bases outside the gene matches. Germline CDR1 is SGHRS and CDR2 is YFSETQ. CDR3 length: 18 residues. A lack of ophthalmopathy progression within 18 months defined stable Graves' hyperthyroidism. The sample originates from a study of T cells in Graves' hyperthyroidism and ophthalmopathy. Study background: Once the initial diagnosis was made, peripheral blood was obtained before any treatment. Study findings and constraints: Blood also held most thyroid clonotypes expanded beyond 0.001. By a 13 V-J model, ophthalmopathy was set apart from stable hyperthyroidism.

The receptor was isolated from a young woman with Graves' hyperthyroidism. The material sequenced was blood. The rearrangement joins TRBV5-1 to TRBJ2-3; 8 bases align to TRBD2. CDR3 nucleotide sequence: TGCGCCAGCAGCCCCCAGGAAAAACTACGCGGGAGGCTTTCTACGCAGTATTTT. This sequence encodes CASSPQEKLRGRLSTQYF. Full variable domain (rest looked up from reference TRBV5-1 and TRBJ2-3): KAGVTQTPRYLIKTRGQQVTLSCSPISGHRSVSWYQQTPGQGLQFLFEYFSETQRNKGNFPGRFSGRQFSNSRSEMNVSTLELGDSALYLCASSPQEKLRGRLSTQYFGPGTRLTVL.